These T cell receptor beta chains were read from a single sample in a study of blood T cell repertoires in COVID-19. This table comes from immunoSEQ multiplex PCR, and its TCRdb copy is limited to in-frame clones, with some not included. Seen here are tens of thousands of clones, roughly two thirds observed once, and the top ten hold around 16%. The sequencing sample was made of peripheral blood. The receptors were sampled from a human donor in a cohort sampled during active COVID-19. The CDR3 runs from the conserved cysteine through the conserved F or W. Fields, in order: CDR3 protein, J gene, V gene.

CDR3 protein: CSTMGETQYF
J gene: TRBJ2-5
V gene: TRBV29-1

CDR3 protein: CASSLGLARGTGELFF
J gene: TRBJ2-2
V gene: TRBV5-1

CDR3 protein: CASSDSSGGAREQFF
J gene: TRBJ2-1
V gene: TRBV6-4

CDR3 protein: CASSSQPLGTRSYEQYF
J gene: TRBJ2-7
V gene: TRBV7-6

CDR3 protein: CASRYTGDYGYTF
J gene: TRBJ1-2
V gene: TRBV2

CDR3 protein: CASIRSGLVGYTF
J gene: TRBJ1-2
V gene: TRBV5-8

CDR3 protein: CASSMTSAGILSNEQFF
J gene: TRBJ2-1
V gene: TRBV19

CDR3 protein: CATSRDELAGDPTDTQYF
J gene: TRBJ2-3
V gene: TRBV15

CDR3 protein: CASSSDRGRNGYTF
J gene: TRBJ1-2
V gene: TRBV19

CDR3 protein: CASSWSSDYNEQFF
J gene: TRBJ2-1
V gene: TRBV6-2/TRBV6-3

CDR3 protein: CAIGTGGTGNTGELFF
J gene: TRBJ2-2
V gene: TRBV10-3

CDR3 protein: CASSPDRGTSTDTQYF
J gene: TRBJ2-3
V gene: TRBV9

CDR3 protein: CASSLMGAINEQFF
J gene: TRBJ2-1
V gene: TRBV7-3

CDR3 protein: CATSRDPSGRETQYF
J gene: TRBJ2-5
V gene: TRBV15

CDR3 protein: CASSSGLDRGLHNEQFF
J gene: TRBJ2-1
V gene: TRBV19

CDR3 protein: CATSEPGQNEQFF
J gene: TRBJ2-1
V gene: TRBV24-1

CDR3 protein: CASSLAGVGQPQHF
J gene: TRBJ1-5
V gene: TRBV7-2

CDR3 protein: CASSPLRGQGIEKLFF
J gene: TRBJ1-4
V gene: TRBV7-2

CDR3 protein: CASSGGANNEQFF
J gene: TRBJ2-1
V gene: TRBV6-5

CDR3 protein: CASSYWGLAGGPPTYNEQFF
J gene: TRBJ2-1
V gene: TRBV6-2/TRBV6-3

CDR3 protein: CASSLGGSEAFF
J gene: TRBJ1-1
V gene: TRBV7-9

CDR3 protein: CASSLRGYNEQFF
J gene: TRBJ2-1
V gene: TRBV7-8

CDR3 protein: CASSQAQDQPQHF
J gene: TRBJ1-5
V gene: TRBV4-1

CDR3 protein: CASSQEGGNEQFF
J gene: TRBJ2-1
V gene: TRBV4-3

CDR3 protein: CAVRSGHPNSPLHF
J gene: TRBJ1-6
V gene: TRBV27

CDR3 protein: CASSSGQGNSPLHF
J gene: TRBJ1-6
V gene: TRBV28

CDR3 protein: CATSSRQGRGELFF
J gene: TRBJ2-2
V gene: TRBV15

CDR3 protein: CASSLGLAGGPNEQYF
J gene: TRBJ2-7
V gene: TRBV5-6

CDR3 protein: CASSDTSGAVPGELFF
J gene: TRBJ2-2
V gene: TRBV5-1

CDR3 protein: CASSISWGLVNYGYTF
J gene: TRBJ1-2
V gene: TRBV19

CDR3 protein: CATLAGGPPSYEQYF
J gene: TRBJ2-7
V gene: TRBV28

CDR3 protein: CASTLGASGSYNEQFF
J gene: TRBJ2-1
V gene: TRBV28

CDR3 protein: CASSVVSTGELFF
J gene: TRBJ2-2
V gene: TRBV9

CDR3 protein: CASSLTVDEQYF
J gene: TRBJ2-7
V gene: TRBV10-2

CDR3 protein: CASSYSLVYGYTF
J gene: TRBJ1-2
V gene: TRBV6-5

CDR3 protein: CASSRTGQGAYEQYF
J gene: TRBJ2-7
V gene: TRBV7-2

CDR3 protein: CASSYMQKYEQYF
J gene: TRBJ2-7
V gene: TRBV6-2/TRBV6-3

CDR3 protein: CASSPHGPTSSYNEQFF
J gene: TRBJ2-1
V gene: TRBV5-4

CDR3 protein: CASSTLTGPGETQYF
J gene: TRBJ2-5
V gene: TRBV7-9

CDR3 protein: CASREGLPGDQPQHF
J gene: TRBJ1-5
V gene: TRBV19

CDR3 protein: CASSLGTSVTGELFF
J gene: TRBJ2-2
V gene: TRBV7-3

CDR3 protein: CASSLLKEQYF
J gene: TRBJ2-7
V gene: TRBV11-3

CDR3 protein: CASSITGKETQYF
J gene: TRBJ2-5
V gene: TRBV19

CDR3 protein: CASSQEYVPAFF
J gene: TRBJ1-1
V gene: TRBV6-5

CDR3 protein: CASSPALRIAVGETQYF
J gene: TRBJ2-5
V gene: TRBV4-1

CDR3 protein: CSARRDTEAFF
J gene: TRBJ1-1
V gene: TRBV20-1

CDR3 protein: CASSPSGTSGRKYF
J gene: TRBJ2-7
V gene: TRBV5-4

CDR3 protein: CASIRQSGNTNYGYTF
J gene: TRBJ1-2
V gene: TRBV19

CDR3 protein: CASSPQVQGNTGELFF
J gene: TRBJ2-2
V gene: TRBV18

CDR3 protein: CASSLGLGWDEQYF
J gene: TRBJ2-7
V gene: TRBV11-3

CDR3 protein: CASSHRTGQNTGELFF
J gene: TRBJ2-2
V gene: TRBV14

CDR3 protein: CSVTVLTGETQYF
J gene: TRBJ2-5
V gene: TRBV29-1

CDR3 protein: CASSVGGFQETQYF
J gene: TRBJ2-5
V gene: TRBV9

CDR3 protein: CASTSGANVLTF
J gene: TRBJ2-6
V gene: TRBV6-5

CDR3 protein: CASSQGSNTGELFF
J gene: TRBJ2-2
V gene: TRBV7-3

CDR3 protein: CASTTGSLSYEQYF
J gene: TRBJ2-7
V gene: TRBV2

CDR3 protein: CASSIDDSLAKNIQYF
J gene: TRBJ2-4
V gene: TRBV19

CDR3 protein: CASSMGTARAGTEAFF
J gene: TRBJ1-1
V gene: TRBV19

CDR3 protein: CSASEGGQETQYF
J gene: TRBJ2-5
V gene: TRBV20-1